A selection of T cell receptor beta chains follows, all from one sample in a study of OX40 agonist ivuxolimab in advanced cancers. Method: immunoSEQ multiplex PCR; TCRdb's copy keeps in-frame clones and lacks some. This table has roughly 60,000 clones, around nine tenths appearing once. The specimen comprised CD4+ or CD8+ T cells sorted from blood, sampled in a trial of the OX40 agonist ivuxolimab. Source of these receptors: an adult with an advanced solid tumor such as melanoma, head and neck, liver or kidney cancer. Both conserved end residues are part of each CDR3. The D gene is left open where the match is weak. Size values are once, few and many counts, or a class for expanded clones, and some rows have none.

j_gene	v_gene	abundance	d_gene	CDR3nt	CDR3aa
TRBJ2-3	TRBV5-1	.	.	TGCGCCAGCAGCTTGTTCGGCGGGACAGTTTTAGATACGCAGTATTTT	CASSLFGGTVLDTQYF
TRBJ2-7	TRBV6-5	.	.	TGTGCCAGCAGCTCAGGGTTCGAGCAGTACTTC	CASSSGFEQYF
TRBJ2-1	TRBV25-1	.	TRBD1	TGTGCCAGCAGTGAACCCGGGGACAGGGACTATGAGCAGTTCTTC	CASSEPGDRDYEQFF
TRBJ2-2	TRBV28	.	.	TGTGCCAGCAGCTCACCGCTCAGGACCCTCGGTGGGACCGGGGAGCTGTTTTTT	CASSSPLRTLGGTGELFF
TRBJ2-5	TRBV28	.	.	TGTGCCAGCAGGTTGGGGGAGCTGGAGACCCAGTACTTC	CASRLGELETQYF
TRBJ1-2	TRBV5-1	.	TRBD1	TGCGCCAGCGGGACAGGGCAAACTAACTATGGCTACACCTTC	CASGTGQTNYGYTF
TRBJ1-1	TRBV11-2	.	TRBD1	TGTGCCAGCAGCCCCTCGGCAGGGGGCTCGAGCACTGAAGCTTTCTTT	CASSPSAGGSSTEAFF
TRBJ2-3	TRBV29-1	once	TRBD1	TGCAGCTCTGACAGGGGCACAGATACGCAGTATTTT	CSSDRGTDTQYF
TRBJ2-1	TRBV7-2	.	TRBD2	TGTGCCAGCAGCTTAGGGGTCACTAGCGGGACGCAGTTCTTC	CASSLGVTSGTQFF
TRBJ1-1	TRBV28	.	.	TGTGCCAGCAGTCCATACAGGACGAACACTGAAGCTTTCTTT	CASSPYRTNTEAFF
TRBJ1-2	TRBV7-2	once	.	TGTGCCAGCAGCCTCGCAGCAGGGGAGTTGGGCTACACCTTC	CASSLAAGELGYTF
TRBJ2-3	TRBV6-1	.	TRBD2	TGTGCCAGCAGGGTAGCGGGAGGACTGGATACGCAGTATTTT	CASRVAGGLDTQYF
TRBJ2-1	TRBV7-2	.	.	TGTGCCAGCTCGATTCCGGGCCGAGCTTACAATGAGCAGTTCTTC	CASSIPGRAYNEQFF
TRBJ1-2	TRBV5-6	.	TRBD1	TGTGCCAGCAGCTTCCGGGACAGGCTCTCTAACTATGGCTACACCTTC	CASSFRDRLSNYGYTF
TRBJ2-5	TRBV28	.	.	TGTGCCAGCACACCCCCACAGGGCTGGGAGACCCAGTACTTC	CASTPPQGWETQYF
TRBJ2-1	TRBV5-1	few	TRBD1	TGCGCCAGCAGCCTTAGGACAGGAGACTACAATGAGCAGTTCTTC	CASSLRTGDYNEQFF
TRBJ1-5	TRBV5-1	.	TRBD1	TGCGCCAGCAGCTTGACAGGGGTGAGCAATCAGCCCCAGCATTTT	CASSLTGVSNQPQHF
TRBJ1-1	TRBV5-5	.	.	TGTGCCAGCACCCCATTAGGGAACACTGAAGCTTTCTTT	CASTPLGNTEAFF
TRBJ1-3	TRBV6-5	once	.	TGTGCCAGCAGTTACACAGCGGACTCTGGAAACACCATATATTTT	CASSYTADSGNTIYF
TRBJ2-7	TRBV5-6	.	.	TGTGCCAGCAGCTTGCGAACGGCCGGGGCGGTTTACGAGCAGTACTTC	CASSLRTAGAVYEQYF
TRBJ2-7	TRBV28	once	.	TGTGCCAGCAGTTTAAGGCAGGTCTACGAGCAGTACTTC	CASSLRQVYEQYF
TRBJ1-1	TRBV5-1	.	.	TGCGCCAGCAGCTTCGCAGGGGCGGAAGCTTTCTTT	CASSFAGAEAFF
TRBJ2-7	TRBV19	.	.	TGTGCCAGTAATAGAGAGGGTGGCGGCGAGCAGTACTTC	CASNREGGGEQYF